Below, 7 T cell receptor beta chains from the same sample are listed, as sequenced in a study of cytomegalovirus exposure and HLA in healthy donors. PCR amplification relied on 60 Vbeta primers (plus 13 Jbeta primers). Using immunoSEQ multiplex PCR, the repertoire was profiled, and TCRdb retains in-frame clones only, with some absent. The table shows 150,000 to 200,000 clones, with 70% to 90% occurring only once. Material: PBMCs. The receptor source for this set is a woman aged 30 to 39 in good health and CMV-seropositive.

This clone came up a few times. V is TRBV23-1 and J is TRBJ2-1; a possible D gene is TRBD1 (6 bases). TRBV23-1 is recorded as an ORF, its role being uncertain. Trimming left V 0 bases short and J 6 bases short, with 15 bases between. The CDR3 is 16 residues long. CDR3: CASSQSEPGVCNEQFF. CDR3 coding DNA: TGCGCCAGCAGTCAATCTGAGCCAGGGGTATGCAATGAGCAGTTCTTC.

The chain employs TRBV7-8 and TRBJ1-3, with 8 bases lining up with TRBD1. Germline CDR1 is SGHVS and CDR2 is FQNEAQ. The CDR3 covers 15 residues. V shed 0 bases and J 6 bases; nucleotides not matched to a gene: 4. CDR3 protein: CASSLATGAENTIYF. CDR3 coding DNA: TGTGCCAGCAGCTTAGCGACAGGGGCTGAAAACACCATATATTTT.

This clone was seen only once. The rearrangement joins TRBV7-9 to TRBJ2-5, with D uncertain. Trimming stripped 6 bases from V and 5 bases from J, with 10 bases between. Looked up from germline, CDR1 is SEHNR and CDR2 is FQNEAQ (reference sequence). The CDR3 is 12 residues long. CDR3 sequence reads: CASRWHVETQYF. The DNA for the CDR3 is TGTGCCAGCAGATGGCACGTCGAGACCCAGTACTTC. Variable domain in full (rest from reference TRBV7-9 and TRBJ2-5): DTGVSQNPRHKITKRGQNVTFRCDPISEHNRLYWYRQTLGQGPEFLTYFQNEAQLEKSRLLSDRFSAERPKGSFSTLEIQRTEQGDSAMYLCASRWHVETQYFGPGTRLLVL.

This clone has just a few counts. V and J are TRBV2 and TRBJ2-5, with D perhaps matching TRBD1 (6 bases). The CDR3 runs 13 residues. CDR1 is SNHLY and CDR2 is FYNNEI in the germline V gene. V was clipped by 7 bases and J by 4 bases, with 13 bases between them. CDR3 sequence (DNA): TGTGCCAGCACCTTGGGGGCGGCAGAGACCCAGTACTTC. Translation: CASTLGAAETQYF.

V is TRBV7-6 and J is TRBJ1-3; D is perhaps TRBD1 (6 bases). Trimming removed 5 bases at V and 4 bases at J, with 15 bases between. CDR1 is SGHVS and CDR2 is FNYEAQ in the germline V gene. The CDR3 has 15 amino acids. CDR3 DNA sequence: TGTGCCAGCAGCGCAGATCACAGGGTCGGAAACACCATATATTTT. This encodes CASSADHRVGNTIYF.

The V call is TRBV2, the J call TRBJ1-6; 8 bases agree with TRBD1. Germline CDR1 is SNHLY and CDR2 is FYNNEI. This CDR3 contains 14 residues. The junction had 11 bases not matched to a gene; V was cut back by 4 bases and J by 15 bases. CDR3 sequence reads: CASSASGTGGHLHF. The CDR3 DNA reads as TGTGCCAGCAGTGCTTCCGGGACAGGAGGTCACCTCCACTTT.

The CDR3 here is CASRLQGEPQHF. CDR3 DNA sequence: TGTGCCAGCAGGTTACAGGGTGAGCCCCAGCATTTT. V usage is TRBV27 and J usage is TRBJ1-5; D is perhaps TRBD1 (6 bases). The V gene lost 6 bases and the J gene lost 8 bases, with 11 bases spanning the gap. Germline V gene sequence: CDR1 MNHEY, CDR2 SMNVEV (reference sequence). This CDR3 has 12 residues.